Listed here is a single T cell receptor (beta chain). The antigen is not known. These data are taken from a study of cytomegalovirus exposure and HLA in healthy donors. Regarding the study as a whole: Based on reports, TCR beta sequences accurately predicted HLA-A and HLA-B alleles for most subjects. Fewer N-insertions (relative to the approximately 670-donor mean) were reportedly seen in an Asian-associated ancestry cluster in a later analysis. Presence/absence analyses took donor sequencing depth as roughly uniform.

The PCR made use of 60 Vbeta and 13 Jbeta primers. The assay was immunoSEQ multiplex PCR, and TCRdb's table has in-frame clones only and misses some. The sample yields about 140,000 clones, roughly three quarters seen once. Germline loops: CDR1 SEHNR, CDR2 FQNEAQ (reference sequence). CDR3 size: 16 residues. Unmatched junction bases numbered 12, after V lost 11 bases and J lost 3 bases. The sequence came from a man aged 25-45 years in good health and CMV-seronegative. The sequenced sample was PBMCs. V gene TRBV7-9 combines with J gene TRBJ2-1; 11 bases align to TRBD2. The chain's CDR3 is CACIRGLAELYNEQFF. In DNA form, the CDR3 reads TGTGCCTGCATTAGGGGACTAGCGGAGCTCTACAATGAGCAGTTCTTC. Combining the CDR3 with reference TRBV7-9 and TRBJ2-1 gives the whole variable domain DTGVSQNPRHKITKRGQNVTFRCDPISEHNRLYWYRQTLGQGPEFLTYFQNEAQLEKSRLLSDRFSAERPKGSFSTLEIQRTEQGDSAMYLCACIRGLAELYNEQFFGPGTRLTVL.